The rows below give T cell receptor beta chains drawn from one sample of a study of cytomegalovirus exposure and HLA in healthy donors. Only in-frame clones appear in the TCRdb table, and some are missing; sequencing was by immunoSEQ multiplex PCR. The repertoire holds some 190,000 clones, with 70% to 80% as singletons. Material for sequencing was PBMCs. The receptors derive from a woman between 25 and 40 years old in good health and CMV-seropositive. Each CDR3 is given with its conserved first and last residue. A D gene is named only where the DNA matches it firmly. Clone size, where shown, is once, few, many, or a class for clones that have expanded.

CDR3 DNA,CDR3 protein,CDR3 length,J gene,D gene,clone size,V gene
TGTGCCAGCTCGCGGCGTAGCGGCAACCTCGGGGCCCAGTACTTC,CASSRRSGNLGAQYF,15,TRBJ2-5,-,-,TRBV27
TGTGCCAGCAGTTGGGGGGGGGCGATAAACATTCAGTACTTC,CASSWGGAINIQYF,14,TRBJ2-4,-,few,TRBV5-6
TGTGCCAGCAGCCGACAGGGGGGGACTGAAGCTTTCTTT,CASSRQGGTEAFF,13,TRBJ1-1,TRBD1,-,TRBV7-9
TGTGCCAGCAGCCAGGGACAGGGGATACAAGAGACCCAGTACTTC,CASSQGQGIQETQYF,15,TRBJ2-5,TRBD1,-,TRBV11-3
TGTGCCAGCAGATACCGGGTCATAAGCTCCTACGAGCAGTACTTC,CASRYRVISSYEQYF,15,TRBJ2-7,-,-,TRBV6-5
TGTGCCAGCAGCTCCCGAGCCCTAGCGGGAGGGAGTGGCAATGAGCAGTTCTTC,CASSSRALAGGSGNEQFF,18,TRBJ2-1,TRBD2,-,TRBV7-6
TGTGCCAGCAGCTTTGCAGCCGGGTCCCGCACAGATACGCAGTATTTT,CASSFAAGSRTDTQYF,16,TRBJ2-3,-,-,TRBV7-3
TGTGCCAGCAGTCTGGCTAGCGGCTACGAGCAGTACTTC,CASSLASGYEQYF,13,TRBJ2-7,TRBD2,-,TRBV5-4
TGTGCCAGCAGAAGCACAGGGATGAACACTGAAGCTTTCTTT,CASRSTGMNTEAFF,14,TRBJ1-1,-,-,TRBV7-2
TGTGCCAGCAGGAGTGGGGAGACCCAGCCCCAGCATTTT,CASRSGETQPQHF,13,TRBJ1-5,-,once,TRBV2
TGCAGCGTTGGGACTAGCGGGAGGATAGAGACCCAGTACTTC,CSVGTSGRIETQYF,14,TRBJ2-5,TRBD2,-,TRBV29-1
TGCAGCGTGTCAGGGTACTCCTACGAGCAGTACTTC,CSVSGYSYEQYF,12,TRBJ2-7,-,few,TRBV29-1
TGCGCCAGCAGCCAAGGGGGACAGAACACTGAAGCTTTCTTT,CASSQGGQNTEAFF,14,TRBJ1-1,-,once,TRBV4-3
TGTGCCAGCAGCCTCAGACAGGGAGGTCAGCCCCAGCATTTT,CASSLRQGGQPQHF,14,TRBJ1-5,TRBD1,once,TRBV5-6
TGTGCCAGCAGTTGGGGGACTAGTCCTACCTACGAGCAGTACTTC,CASSWGTSPTYEQYF,15,TRBJ2-7,TRBD2,-,TRBV6-6
TGTGCCAGCGGGGGAGGGAGCCACATCACAGATACGCAGTATTTT,CASGGGSHITDTQYF,15,TRBJ2-3,TRBD2,-,TRBV9
TGTGCCAGCAGCTTGGCCTTACGGGAGACCTTAGGCGGGGAGCTGTTTTTT,CASSLALRETLGGELFF,17,TRBJ2-2,-,-,TRBV5-4
TGTGCCAGCAGCTTGGCGTCTAGCGGGACGACCTACGAGCAGTACTTC,CASSLASSGTTYEQYF,16,TRBJ2-7,TRBD2,once,TRBV5-4
TGTGCCAGCAGCTCGGACAGGGGGCGCACTAATGAAAAACTGTTTTTT,CASSSDRGRTNEKLFF,16,TRBJ1-4,TRBD1,-,TRBV7-9
TGCGCCAGCATTGCGACTAGCGGAGGGTCCAATACGCAGTATTTT,CASIATSGGSNTQYF,15,TRBJ2-3,TRBD2,-,TRBV5-1
TGTGCCAGCAGCGTCGGGGGGGGGACCTATGGCTACACCTTC,CASSVGGGTYGYTF,14,TRBJ1-2,-,once,TRBV9
TGTGCCAGCAGAAGTAGCGGGTACAGGAGAGCCCAGTACTTC,CASRSSGYRRAQYF,14,TRBJ2-5,TRBD2,-,TRBV28
TGTGCCAGCAGTGAACAGGACTACAAAAACATTCAGTACTTC,CASSEQDYKNIQYF,14,TRBJ2-4,-,-,TRBV6-1
TGCGCCAGCAGCCCACAGTCCCACTCGCTCACAGATACGCAGTATTTT,CASSPQSHSLTDTQYF,16,TRBJ2-3,-,-,TRBV4-3
TGTGCCAGCAGTCCCGCCCTGTTAGGCGGGAGAAATGAGCAGTTCTTC,CASSPALLGGRNEQFF,16,TRBJ2-1,TRBD2,-,TRBV28
TGTGCCAGCAGGGGAGGGGGTTACGAGCAGTACTTC,CASRGGGYEQYF,12,TRBJ2-7,-,-,TRBV2
TGTGCCAGCAGTTTATTGCCTAGCGCAAGGGGGACCCAGTACTTC,CASSLLPSARGTQYF,15,TRBJ2-5,-,-,TRBV27
TGTGCCAGCAGCGTGACAGGGGACACAGATACGCAGTATTTT,CASSVTGDTDTQYF,14,TRBJ2-3,TRBD1,-,TRBV4-2
TGTGCCATCAGTGAGGCGGGGGCGCCTCTCGAGCAGTACTTC,CAISEAGAPLEQYF,14,TRBJ2-7,-,-,TRBV10-3
TGCGCCAGCAGCCACGGCGGCGGGAGGGCCGCTGAGCAGTTCTTC,CASSHGGGRAAEQFF,15,TRBJ2-1,TRBD2,once,TRBV4-3
TGTGCCAGCAGTGAGGGACTAGCGGGGGAATATTACGAGCAGTACTTC,CASSEGLAGEYYEQYF,16,TRBJ2-7,TRBD2,once,TRBV27
TGTGCCAGCAGGCCTAGCGGGGGTCAAGAGACCCAGTACTTC,CASRPSGGQETQYF,14,TRBJ2-5,TRBD2,-,TRBV6-6
TGTGCCAGCAGCGAACGACAAGGTTTATCACCCCTCCACTTT,CASSERQGLSPLHF,14,TRBJ1-6,-,once,TRBV13
TGTGCCAGCAGCTACGGACAGAGGGGGCCGCCGAGTAACTTC,CASSYGQRGPPSNF,14,TRBJ2-7,TRBD1,-,TRBV7-9
TGTGCCAGTAGGACCTTCGGCGGGAGCTCCTACAATGAGCAGTTCTTC,CASRTFGGSSYNEQFF,16,TRBJ2-1,TRBD2,once,TRBV19
TGTGCCAGCAGTCCATGGGGACAGCAGGGCACTGAAGCTTTCTTT,CASSPWGQQGTEAFF,15,TRBJ1-1,TRBD1,few,TRBV28
TGTGCCAGCAGTGAAGAAATCCGGGTACAACTGTTTTTT,CASSEEIRVQLFF,13,TRBJ1-4,-,-,TRBV6-1
TGTGCCAGCAGTCCTCCGGGGGGGCACTATGGCTACACCTTC,CASSPPGGHYGYTF,14,TRBJ1-2,-,-,TRBV27
TGTGCCAGCTCACCGCTCCGGGATTCGGCCACCGGGGAGCTGTTTTTT,CASSPLRDSATGELFF,16,TRBJ2-2,-,-,TRBV4-2
TGTGCCAGCAACAGACAGGGCGAGTCTAATGGCCAGTACTTC,CASNRQGESNGQYF,14,TRBJ2-5,TRBD1,-,TRBV6-1
TGTGCCAGCAGCTCACAGGGGGCCCTTAATTCACCCCTCCACTTT,CASSSQGALNSPLHF,15,TRBJ1-6,TRBD1,once,TRBV7-3
TGTGCCAGCAGTTACGGAGCGGGAGTCAACGAGCAGTACTTC,CASSYGAGVNEQYF,14,TRBJ2-7,TRBD2,-,TRBV6-5